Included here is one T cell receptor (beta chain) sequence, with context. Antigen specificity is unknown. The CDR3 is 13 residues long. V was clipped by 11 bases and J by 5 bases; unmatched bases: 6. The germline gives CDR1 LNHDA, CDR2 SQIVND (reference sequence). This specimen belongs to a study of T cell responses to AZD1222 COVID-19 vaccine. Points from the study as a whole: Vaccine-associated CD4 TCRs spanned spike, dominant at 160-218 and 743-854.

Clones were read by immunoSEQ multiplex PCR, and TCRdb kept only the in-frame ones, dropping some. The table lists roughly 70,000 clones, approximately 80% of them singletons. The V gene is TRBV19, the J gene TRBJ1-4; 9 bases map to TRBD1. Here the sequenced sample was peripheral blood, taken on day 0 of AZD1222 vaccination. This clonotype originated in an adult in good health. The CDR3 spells CAGRDRENEKLFF. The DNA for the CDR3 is TGTGCCGGCCGGGACAGGGAGAATGAAAAACTGTTTTTT.